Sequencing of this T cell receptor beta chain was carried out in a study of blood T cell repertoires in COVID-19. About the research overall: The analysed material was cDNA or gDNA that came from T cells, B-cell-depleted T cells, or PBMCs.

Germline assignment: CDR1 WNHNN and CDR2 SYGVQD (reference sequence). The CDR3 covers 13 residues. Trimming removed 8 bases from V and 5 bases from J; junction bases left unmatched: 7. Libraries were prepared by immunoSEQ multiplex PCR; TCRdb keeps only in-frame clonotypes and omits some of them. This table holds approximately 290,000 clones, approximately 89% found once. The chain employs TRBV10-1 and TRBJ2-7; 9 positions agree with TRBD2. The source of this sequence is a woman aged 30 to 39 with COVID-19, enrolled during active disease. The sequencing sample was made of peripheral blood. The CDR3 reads CASGSSGVNEQYF. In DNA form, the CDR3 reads TGCGCCAGCGGATCTAGCGGGGTCAACGAGCAGTACTTC.